These T cell receptor beta chains were read from a single sample in a study of T cell repertoires in cytomegalovirus infection. Their antigen targets remain unknown. Each CDR3 protein is one row after TCRdb ran MiXCR on the reads. The sample gives roughly 860,000 distinct CDR3 sequences, approximately 32% of which show up once; roughly an eighth is in the top ten. Sample: cultured CD8+ T cells from PBMCs, taken from culture after CMV antigen stimulation. All receptors come from a human donor in good health (CMV status not recorded). Some clones in this sample may be carry-over from other donors' samples. CDR3s include the opening cysteine and the closing phenylalanine or tryptophan. Each record gives: clone size, J gene, V gene, D gene, CDR3 protein, CDR3 DNA. The D gene is left open where the match is weak. Size is stated for part of the rows, as once, few or many counts, or as a class when the clone is expanded.

-,TRBJ1-3,TRBV9,-,CASSVDAGGDTIYF,TGTGCCAGCAGCGTAGACGCGGGCGGGGACACCATATATTTT
many,TRBJ1-3,TRBV19,-,CASSGSSGNTIYF,TGTGCCAGCAGCGGGAGCTCTGGAAACACCATATATTTT
-,TRBJ2-5,TRBV6-8,-,CASSWGGGAQETQYF,TGTGCCAGCAGCTGGGGAGGGGGGGCTCAAGAGACCCAGTACTTC
many,TRBJ2-7,TRBV12-3/TRBV12-4,-,CASSLVWGDFYEQYF,TGTGCCAGCAGTTTAGTGTGGGGAGACTTTTACGAGCAGTACTTC
-,TRBJ2-7,TRBV19,-,CASTGTETYEQYF,TGTGCCAGTACCGGGACGGAGACCTACGAGCAGTACTTC
few,TRBJ2-3,TRBV7-6,-,CASSLIFATDTQYF,TGTGCCAGCAGCTTAATCTTCGCCACAGATACGCAGTATTTT
-,TRBJ1-6,TRBV28,TRBD1,CASSETGLYSPLHF,TGTGCCAGCAGTGAGACAGGGCTCTATTCACCCCTCCACTTT
many,TRBJ2-5,TRBV7-2,-,CASSLEWGALRRETQYF,TGTGCCAGCAGCTTAGAGTGGGGGGCCCTCCGAAGGGAGACCCAGTACTTC
-,TRBJ1-3,TRBV2,-,CARTENSGNTIYF,TGTGCCAGGACCGAAAACTCTGGAAACACCATATATTTT
-,TRBJ1-6,TRBV20-1,-,CSARVGPSSYNSPLHF,TGCAGTGCTAGAGTTGGGCCCAGCTCCTATAATTCACCCCTCCACTTT
few,TRBJ2-2,TRBV29-1,TRBD1,CSVGSRDRYTGELFF,TGCAGCGTTGGATCCCGGGACAGGTACACCGGGGAGCTGTTTTTT
-,TRBJ2-1,TRBV7-2,-,CASTPLRPSYNEQFF,TGTGCCAGCACCCCCCTTCGACCCTCCTACAATGAGCAGTTCTTC
-,TRBJ2-5,TRBV7-4,-,CASSLPPNLAAETQYF,TGTGCCAGCAGCTTACCCCCGAATCTTGCGGCGGAGACCCAGTACTTC
-,TRBJ2-5,TRBV11-2,TRBD1,CASSTPGQGRKTQYF,TGTGCCAGCAGCACGCCCGGACAGGGGAGGAAGACCCAGTACTTC